This TCR beta chain was captured in a study of CD8 T cells in ankylosing spondylitis. The CDR3 totals 16 residues. Losses at the gene ends were 7 bases for V and 6 bases for J; bases not matched to a gene: 14. CDR1 and CDR2 from the germline V gene are LNHDA and SQIVND (reference sequence). Quantitative molecular-barcoded 5'-RACE generated the TCR beta libraries. Each CDR3 protein is one row after TCRdb ran MiXCR on the 5' RACE reads. The table has 200,000 to 300,000 distinct CDR3 sequences, roughly 10% seen once. This clonotype was seen at least ten times. The receptor's source is a male donor with ankylosing spondylitis or in good health (not recorded which). The chain has TRBV19 and TRBJ2-2; 7 nucleotides agree with TRBD2. The sequencing input was blood, either unsorted or a sorted T cell fraction (not recorded which). In DNA, the CDR3 is TGTGCCAGTACCAGACTAGCCTCAAGTGGGGCCGGGGAGCTGTTTTTT. Encoded protein: CASTRLASSGAGELFF.